This T cell receptor (beta chain) was found in a study of T cells in Graves' hyperthyroidism and ophthalmopathy. A word on this clonotype: Antigen unknown.

Study-level points and caveats: Ophthalmopathy was identified by the model a median roughly six months ahead of onset. Most thyroid clonotypes with frequency above 0.001 were detected in blood.

Using RNA transcripts as the source, TCR beta CDR3 regions were amplified. The HTBI primer set served for first-round RT-PCR of the TCR CDR3. TCRdb processed the multiplex PCR reads anew with MiXCR; each CDR3 protein has one entry. Of about 510,000 distinct CDR3 sequences in the sample, 35% to 50% were seen once. The source material was peripheral blood or thyroid tissue (not recorded which). This sequence was found in an adult woman with Graves' disease, either hyperthyroidism or ophthalmopathy (not recorded which).

The CDR3 is CASVTGLTSETQYF. CDR3 bases: TGTGCCAGCGTGACAGGATTGACGTCGGAGACCCAGTACTTC. The rearrangement joins TRBV25-1 to TRBJ2-5; D might be TRBD1 (6 bases). This CDR3 contains 14 residues. Trimming removed 8 bases at V and 5 bases at J, with 18 bases between. From germline, CDR1 is MGHDK and CDR2 SYGVNS.